This T cell receptor (beta chain) was observed in a study of beta chain features in type 1 diabetes. General study findings and limits: VDJ junctions in type 1 diabetes patients carried more deletions and fewer insertions.

For this clone: Its antigen is currently unknown.

Germline CDR1 reads KGHSY; CDR2 reads FQNENV. V lost 5 bases to trimming and J lost 5 bases, with 13 bases between them. The CDR3 runs to 15 residues. cDNA synthesis used the whole RNA isolate, giving expressed TCRB sequences. It was found that naive, central memory and regulatory T cell samples averaged about 3.4 million reads. Produced via immunoSEQ multiplex PCR; TCRdb's table is partial and in-frame only. The sample shows approximately 170,000 clones, about 9.1% of them seen only once. This chain uses TRBV16 with TRBJ1-6, with no clear D. Sequenced material: central memory CD4+ T cells from blood. The sequence derives from a woman under 30 in good health. The DNA for the CDR3 is TGTGCCAGCAGCAACCTAGCGGGTAATAATTCACCCCTCCACTTT. It codes for CASSNLAGNNSPLHF.